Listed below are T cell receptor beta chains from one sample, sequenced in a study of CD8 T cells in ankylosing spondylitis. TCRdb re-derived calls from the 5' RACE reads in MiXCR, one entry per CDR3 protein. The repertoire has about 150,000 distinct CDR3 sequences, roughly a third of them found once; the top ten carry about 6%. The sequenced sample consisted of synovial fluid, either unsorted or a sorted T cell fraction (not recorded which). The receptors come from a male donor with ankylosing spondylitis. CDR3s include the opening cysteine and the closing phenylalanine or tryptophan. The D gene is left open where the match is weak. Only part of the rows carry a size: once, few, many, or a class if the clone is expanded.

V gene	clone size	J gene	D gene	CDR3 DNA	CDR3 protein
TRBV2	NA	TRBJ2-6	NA	TGTGCCAGCAGGCATACTGGGGCCAACGTCCTGACTTTC	CASRHTGANVLTF
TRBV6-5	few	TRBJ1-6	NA	TGTGCCAGCAGTTATGGGGGCCGGGCGGGCCGTAATTCACCCCTCCACTTT	CASSYGGRAGRNSPLHF
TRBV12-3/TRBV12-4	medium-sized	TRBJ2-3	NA	TGTGCCAGCAGTTTACGGACACCCATCACAGATACGCAGTATTTT	CASSLRTPITDTQYF
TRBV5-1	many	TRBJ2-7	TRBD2	TGCGCCAGCAGCTCTGGGGAGGGGCTTCGCTCCTACGAGCAGTACTTC	CASSSGEGLRSYEQYF
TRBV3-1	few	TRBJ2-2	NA	TGTGCCAGCAGCCAAGATGGGGGAAGCGGGGAGCTGTTTTTT	CASSQDGGSGELFF
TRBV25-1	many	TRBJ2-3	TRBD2	TGTGCCAGCAGTGCAGCGAGTAGCGGGAGCACAGATACGCAGTATTTT	CASSAASSGSTDTQYF
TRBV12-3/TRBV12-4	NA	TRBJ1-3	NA	TGTGCCAGCAGTTTACAGGCTTTGGGAAACACCATATATTTT	CASSLQALGNTIYF
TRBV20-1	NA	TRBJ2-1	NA	TGCAGTGCTAGAGGGGAGCTCCCCGGCAATGAGCAGTTCTTC	CSARGELPGNEQFF
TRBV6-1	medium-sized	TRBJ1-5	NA	TGTGCCAGCAGTGAAGAATGGGGTTACAATCAGCCCCAGCATTTT	CASSEEWGYNQPQHF
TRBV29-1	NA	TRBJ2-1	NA	TGCAGCGTTGTGGGCTGGCTAGACAATGAGCAGTTCTTC	CSVVGWLDNEQFF
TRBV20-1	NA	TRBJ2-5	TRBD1	TGCAGTGCAATCAGAGGGACAGGGGGTCTCGAGACCCAGTACTTC	CSAIRGTGGLETQYF
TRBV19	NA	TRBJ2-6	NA	TGTGCCAGTAGTCCTGGGACCTCCGGGGCCAACGTCCTGACTTTC	CASSPGTSGANVLTF
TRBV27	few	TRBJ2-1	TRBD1	TGTGCCAGCAGTCTCGACAGGGTCGTCTACAATGAGCAGTTCTTC	CASSLDRVVYNEQFF
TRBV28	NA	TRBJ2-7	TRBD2	TGTGCCAGCACCCGGACTAGCGGGGGTTACGAGCAGTACTTC	CASTRTSGGYEQYF
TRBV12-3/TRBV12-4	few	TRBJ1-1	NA	TGTGCCAGCACCACAGGGTTTGAAGCTTTCTTT	CASTTGFEAFF
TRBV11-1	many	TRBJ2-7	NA	TGTGCCAGCAGCTTATATGGCAGGGGCTATCCCGGTGGGGTCGAGCAGTACTTC	CASSLYGRGYPGGVEQYF
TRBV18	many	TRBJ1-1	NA	TGTGCCAGCTCACCACCTACACCGAACACTGAAGCTTTCTTT	CASSPPTPNTEAFF
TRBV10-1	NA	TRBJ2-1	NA	TGCGCCAGCAGTGAGTCTGGGGGGCCCAGCAATGAGCAGTTCTTC	CASSESGGPSNEQFF
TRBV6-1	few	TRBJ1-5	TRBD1	TGTGCCAGCTCAGGGGGGAAGGCTGGCAATCAGCCCCAGCATTTT	CASSGGKAGNQPQHF
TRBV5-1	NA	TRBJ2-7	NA	TGCGCCAGCAGCTTGGCCACCGGGACACTTTCCTACGAGCAGTACTTC	CASSLATGTLSYEQYF
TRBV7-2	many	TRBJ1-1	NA	TGTGCCAGCAGCTTAGGTGACAGGCTTCACACTGAAGCTTTCTTT	CASSLGDRLHTEAFF
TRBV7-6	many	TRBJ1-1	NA	TGTGCCAGCAGCCCACAGATCACGAACACTGAAGCTTTCTTT	CASSPQITNTEAFF
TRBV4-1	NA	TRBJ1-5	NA	TGCGCCAGCAGCCAAGATCGGTCACCGAATTATAGCAATCAGCCCCAGCATTTT	CASSQDRSPNYSNQPQHF
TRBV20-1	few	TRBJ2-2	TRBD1	TGCAGTGCTAGAGATCTAAGGACAGGGAACACCGGGGAGCTGTTTTTT	CSARDLRTGNTGELFF
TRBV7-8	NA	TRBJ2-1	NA	TGTGCCAGCAGCTTAACGCCGAGCTCCTACAATGAGCAGTTCTTC	CASSLTPSSYNEQFF
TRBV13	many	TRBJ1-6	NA	TGTGCCACGACAGTTAGCTCCTATAATTCACCCCTCCACTTT	CATTVSSYNSPLHF
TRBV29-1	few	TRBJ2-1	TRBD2	TGCAGCGTTGGGGGATCCAAGGGACTAGCGGAGCGAGATGAGCAGTTCTTC	CSVGGSKGLAERDEQFF
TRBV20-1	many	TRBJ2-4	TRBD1	TGCAGTGCTAGAGCAAACAGGGGGCGAAACATTCAGTACTTC	CSARANRGRNIQYF
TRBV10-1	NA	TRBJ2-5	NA	TGCGCCAGCAGTTCGGACGGGGGGACCCAGTACTTC	CASSSDGGTQYF
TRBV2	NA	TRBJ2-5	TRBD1	TGTGCCAGCAGTCGCCCAGGGGGACGGGAGACCCAGTACTTC	CASSRPGGRETQYF
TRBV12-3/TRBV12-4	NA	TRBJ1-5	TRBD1	TGTGCCAGCAGTACAGGACAGGGTTATCAGCCCCAGCATTTT	CASSTGQGYQPQHF
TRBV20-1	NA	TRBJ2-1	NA	TGCAGTGGGTTAGACGGGCCTGAGCAGTTCTTC	CSGLDGPEQFF
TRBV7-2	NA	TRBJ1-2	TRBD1	TGTGCCAGCAGCTTAGAGCAGGGGGCCTATGGCTACACCTTC	CASSLEQGAYGYTF
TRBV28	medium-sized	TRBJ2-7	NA	TGTGCCAGCAGTTTATTCGGTGTAGGGACCTCCTACGAGCAGTACTTC	CASSLFGVGTSYEQYF
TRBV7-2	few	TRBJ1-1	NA	TGTGCCAGCAGCTTACGGTGGGCCGGGTGGACTGAAGCTTTCTTT	CASSLRWAGWTEAFF
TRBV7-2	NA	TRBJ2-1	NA	TGTGCCAGCAGCCGGGGACTCTCCGACCGCAATGAGCAGTTCTTC	CASSRGLSDRNEQFF
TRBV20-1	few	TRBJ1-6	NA	TGCAGTGCAACTAGTGGGGCGGGGAGCTTTAATTCACCCCTCCACTTT	CSATSGAGSFNSPLHF
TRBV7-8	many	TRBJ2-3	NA	TGTGCCAGCAGCCGATCAGGGAAGGGGGGAAGCACAGATACGCAGTATTTT	CASSRSGKGGSTDTQYF
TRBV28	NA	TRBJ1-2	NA	TGTGCCAGCAGTCACGACAGCTATGGCTACACCTTC	CASSHDSYGYTF
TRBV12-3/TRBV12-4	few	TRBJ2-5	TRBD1	TGTGCCAGCAGGCTATCACGCCCGGGACAGGGGAGTGAGACCCAGTACTTC	CASRLSRPGQGSETQYF
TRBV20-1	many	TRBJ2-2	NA	TGCAGTGCTAGAGCTACCGGGATAACCGGGGAGCTGTTTTTT	CSARATGITGELFF
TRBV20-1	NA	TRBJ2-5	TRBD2	TGCAGTGCTAGAGTCCCGGGGGGGCTTATATTGGAGACCCAGTACTTC	CSARVPGGLILETQYF
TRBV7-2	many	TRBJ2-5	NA	TGTGCCAGCAGCTTAGTCGCCCGCCAGCGGGCAATGCAAGAGACCCAGTACTTC	CASSLVARQRAMQETQYF
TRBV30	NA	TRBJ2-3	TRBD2	TGTGCCTGGAGCAATGCGGGGGGCACAGATACGCAGTATTTT	CAWSNAGGTDTQYF
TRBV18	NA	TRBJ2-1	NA	TGTGCCAGCTCCCCGGACTCCCTTGGTGAGCAGTTCTTC	CASSPDSLGEQFF
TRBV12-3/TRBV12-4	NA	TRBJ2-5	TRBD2	TGTGCCAGCAGTTTAACTAGCGGGAGTGCGGAGACCCAGTACTTC	CASSLTSGSAETQYF
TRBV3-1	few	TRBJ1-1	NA	TGTGCCAGCAGCCAAAAACAGGGCACTGAAGCTTTCTTT	CASSQKQGTEAFF
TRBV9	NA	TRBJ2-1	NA	TGTGCCAGCAGCGTCGGACAGTCCGGTTCCTACAATGAGCAGTTCTTC	CASSVGQSGSYNEQFF
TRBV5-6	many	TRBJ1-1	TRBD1	TGTGCCAGCAGCTTCACAGGGGGCCCAGACACTGAAGCTTTCTTT	CASSFTGGPDTEAFF
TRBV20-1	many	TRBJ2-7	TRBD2	TGCAGTGCTCACGGACTAGCGAACTACGAGCAGTACTTC	CSAHGLANYEQYF
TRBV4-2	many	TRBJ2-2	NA	TGTGCCAGCAGCCAAGCCATAGGGCAAAAGATGAACACCGGGGAGCTGTTTTTT	CASSQAIGQKMNTGELFF
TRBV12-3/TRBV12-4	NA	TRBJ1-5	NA	TGTGCCAGCAGTCCCGACGGCCACAATCAGCCCCAGCATTTT	CASSPDGHNQPQHF
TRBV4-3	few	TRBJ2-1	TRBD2	TGCGCCAGCAGCCAAGATCAACCCTTTCTAGCGGGAGGAAGAAATGAGCAGTTCTTC	CASSQDQPFLAGGRNEQFF
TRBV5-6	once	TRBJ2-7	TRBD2	TGTGCCAGCAGCGGCGGGACTAACTTCTACGAGCAGTACTTC	CASSGGTNFYEQYF
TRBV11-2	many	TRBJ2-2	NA	TGTGCCAGCAGCGCCTCGGACACCGGGGAGCTGTTTTTT	CASSASDTGELFF
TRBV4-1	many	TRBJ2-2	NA	TGCGCCAGCAGCCCTAAGCCCCCAGGGATGAACACCGGGGAGCTGTTTTTT	CASSPKPPGMNTGELFF
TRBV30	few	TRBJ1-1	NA	TGTGCCTGGATGCGTCTAATAGGAAGAACTGAAGCTTTCTTT	CAWMRLIGRTEAFF
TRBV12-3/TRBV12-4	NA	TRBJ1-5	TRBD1	TGTGCCAGCAGTTTAGGACAGGGAGGCCAGCCCCAGCATTTT	CASSLGQGGQPQHF
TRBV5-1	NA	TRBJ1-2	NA	TGCGCCAGCAGCCCGCCAGGGAGAGCTAACTATGGCTACACCTTC	CASSPPGRANYGYTF
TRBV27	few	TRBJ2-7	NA	TGTGCCAGCAGTAGACAGGGCGGGGTCTACGAGCAGTACTTC	CASSRQGGVYEQYF